Sequencing of this TCR beta chain was carried out in a study of blood T cell repertoires in COVID-19. Study overall: Sample material is recorded as cDNA or gDNA derived from T cells, B-cell-depleted T cells, or PBMCs.

The CDR3 covers 14 residues. Germline CDR1 MNHEY, CDR2 SVGEGT. Between the trimmed V and J ends, which lost 2 bases and 6 bases, there was a span of 10 bases. Clones were sequenced by immunoSEQ multiplex PCR, and TCRdb holds only the in-frame ones, with some missing. There are approximately 100,000 clones in the sample; roughly 84% occur only once, and roughly 17% lies in the top ten. The chain employs TRBV6-2 or TRBV6-3 and TRBJ1-4; tentative D call: TRBD1 (5 bases). What was sequenced was peripheral blood. This clonotype was sampled from a woman aged 55-70 years with acute or convalescent COVID-19. For the CDR3, the DNA is TGTGCCAGCAGTTACGCGGGGCGGGATGAAAAACTGTTTTTT. As protein: CASSYAGRDEKLFF.